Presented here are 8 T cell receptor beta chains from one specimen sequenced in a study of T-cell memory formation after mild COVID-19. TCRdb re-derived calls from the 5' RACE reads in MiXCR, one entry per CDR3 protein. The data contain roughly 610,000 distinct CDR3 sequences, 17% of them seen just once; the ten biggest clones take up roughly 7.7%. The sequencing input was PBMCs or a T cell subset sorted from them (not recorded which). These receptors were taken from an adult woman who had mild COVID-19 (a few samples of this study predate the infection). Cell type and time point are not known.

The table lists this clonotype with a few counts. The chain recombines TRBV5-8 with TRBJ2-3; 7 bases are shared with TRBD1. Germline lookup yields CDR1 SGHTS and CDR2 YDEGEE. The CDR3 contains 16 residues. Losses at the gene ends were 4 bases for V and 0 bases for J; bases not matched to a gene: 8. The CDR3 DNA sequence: TGTGCCAGCAGCACGGGACAGAAACATAGCACAGATACGCAGTATTTT. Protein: CASSTGQKHSTDTQYF.

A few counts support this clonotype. The CDR3 loop reads CASSELGVLANTGELFF. The CDR3 nucleotides read TGTGCCAGCAGTGAACTAGGGGTCCTCGCGAACACCGGGGAGCTGTTTTTT. The chain joins TRBV12-3 or TRBV12-4 to TRBJ2-2; D possibly matches TRBD1 or TRBD2 (5 bases each). The V gene lost 5 bases and the J gene lost 0 bases, with 16 bases spanning the gap. The CDR3 runs 17 residues.

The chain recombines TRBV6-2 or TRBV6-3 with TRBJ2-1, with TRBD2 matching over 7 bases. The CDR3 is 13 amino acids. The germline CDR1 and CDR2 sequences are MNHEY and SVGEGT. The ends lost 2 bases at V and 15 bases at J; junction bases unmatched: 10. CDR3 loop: CASSYARLAPGFF. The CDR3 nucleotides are TGTGCCAGCAGTTACGCCCGACTAGCCCCCGGGTTCTTC.

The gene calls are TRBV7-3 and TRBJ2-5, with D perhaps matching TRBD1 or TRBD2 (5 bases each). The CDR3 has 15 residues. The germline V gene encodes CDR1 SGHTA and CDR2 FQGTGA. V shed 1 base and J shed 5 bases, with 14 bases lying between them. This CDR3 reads CASSLSGLPGETQYF. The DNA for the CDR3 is TGTGCCAGCAGCTTAAGCGGACTCCCAGGGGAGACCCAGTACTTC.

The CDR3 protein is CASSSLPSGGYTDTQYF. The CDR3 DNA sequence: TGCGCCAGCAGCTCCCTCCCTAGCGGGGGATACACAGATACGCAGTATTTT. The J gene is TRBJ2-3, the V gene TRBV5-1; 10 bases are shared with TRBD2. V trimming: 3 bases; J trimming: 2 bases; junction bases outside the gene matches: 9. Germline assignment: CDR1 SGHRS and CDR2 YFSETQ. This CDR3 has 17 residues.

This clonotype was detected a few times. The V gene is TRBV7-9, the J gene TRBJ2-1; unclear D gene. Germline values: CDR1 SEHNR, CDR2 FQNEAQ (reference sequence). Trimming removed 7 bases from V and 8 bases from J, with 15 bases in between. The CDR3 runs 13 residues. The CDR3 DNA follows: TGTGCCAGCACCGTCCCCGGAGAGCATGAGCAGTTCTTC. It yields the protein CASTVPGEHEQFF. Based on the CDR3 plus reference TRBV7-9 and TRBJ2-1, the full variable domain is DTGVSQNPRHKITKRGQNVTFRCDPISEHNRLYWYRQTLGQGPEFLTYFQNEAQLEKSRLLSDRFSAERPKGSFSTLEIQRTEQGDSAMYLCASTVPGEHEQFFGPGTRLTVL.

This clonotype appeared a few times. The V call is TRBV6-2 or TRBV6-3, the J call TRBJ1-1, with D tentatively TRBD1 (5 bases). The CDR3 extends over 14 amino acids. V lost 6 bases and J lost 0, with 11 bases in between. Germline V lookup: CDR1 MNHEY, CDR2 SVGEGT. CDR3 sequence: CASSSDSMNTEAFF. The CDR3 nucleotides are TGTGCCAGCAGCTCCGACAGCATGAACACTGAAGCTTTCTTT.

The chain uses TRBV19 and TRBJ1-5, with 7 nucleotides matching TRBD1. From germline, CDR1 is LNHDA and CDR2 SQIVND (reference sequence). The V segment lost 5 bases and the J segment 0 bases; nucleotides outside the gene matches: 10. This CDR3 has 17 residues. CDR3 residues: CASSSTRQGSSNQPQHF. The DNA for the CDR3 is TGTGCCAGTAGTTCGACGAGACAGGGAAGTAGCAATCAGCCCCAGCATTTT.